The 4 T cell receptor beta chains given below trace back to one sample, sequenced in a study of shared clonotypes between healthy human individuals. Naive-designated CD8 cells lacked CD45RO, were positively enriched for CCR7, and omitted terminally differentiated effector memory CD45RA+ cells. This table comes from immunoSEQ multiplex PCR, and its TCRdb copy is limited to in-frame clones, with some not included. The sample has about 590,000 clones; nearly 97% are singletons. Source material: naive CD8+ T cells sorted from blood. The receptors stem from a woman in her twenties or thirties in good health.

V is TRBV4-1 and J is TRBJ1-5, with D unclear. V dropped 4 bases and J dropped 3 bases, with 10 bases sitting between them. CDR3 length: 14 residues. From germline, CDR1 is MGHRA and CDR2 YSYEKL. The CDR3 nucleotides read TGCGCCAGCAGCCGCCCATCTGACAATCAGCCCCAGCATTTT. Protein product: CASSRPSDNQPQHF.

This chain's CDR3 is CASSLGGGYSTDTQYF. The CDR3 nucleotides are TGTGCCAGCAGTTTGGGGGGCGGGTACAGCACAGATACGCAGTATTTT. The chain has TRBV27 and TRBJ2-3; D may correspond to TRBD1 or TRBD2 (6 bases each). The CDR3 is 16 residues long. Germline V gene lookup returns CDR1 MNHEY and CDR2 SMNVEV (reference sequence). V was clipped by 3 bases and J by 0 bases, with 13 bases between them.

The chain links TRBV2 to TRBJ1-5; D uncertain. The CDR3 sequence is 15 residues long. Germline lookup yields CDR1 SNHLY and CDR2 FYNNEI. V dropped 6 bases and J dropped 0 bases, with 12 bases sitting between them. The CDR3 sequence: CASSAGDHSNQPQHF. In DNA, the CDR3 is TGTGCCAGCAGCGCCGGCGACCATAGCAATCAGCCCCAGCATTTT.

The rearrangement uses TRBV19 and TRBJ2-5; D call uncertain. Near its end, the DNA agrees better with TRBJ2-7, so the J call may be wrong. The CDR3 is 13 residues long. Germline loops: CDR1 LNHDA, CDR2 SQIVND (reference sequence). CDR3 residues: CASSPLSSYEQYF. The CDR3 DNA sequence: TGTGCCAGTTCTCCCCTTTCGTCCTACGAGCAGTACTTC.